This TCR beta chain was documented in a study of blood T cell repertoires in COVID-19. Study context: The United States, Italy and Spain provided the acute and convalescent COVID-19 samples. PBMCs, B-cell-depleted T cells, or T cells provided the cDNA or gDNA that made up the material.

The length of the CDR3 is 20 residues. V was cut by 6 bases and J by 0 bases, with 24 bases left in between. From germline, CDR1 is MNHNY and CDR2 SVGAGI (reference sequence). Authors' analysis steps: Reference gene primer amplification gave estimated nucleated cell counts. Only in-frame clones appear in the TCRdb table, and some are missing; sequencing was by immunoSEQ multiplex PCR. V and J calls and clone size come straight from that table; D and trimming were deduced from the DNA. The sample lists around 230,000 clones, approximately 91% occurring once. Sequencing was performed on peripheral blood. V and J are TRBV6-6 and TRBJ2-6, with a tentative D call TRBD1 (6 bases). This receptor was obtained from a middle-aged man with acute or convalescent COVID-19. The DNA of the CDR3 is TGTGCCAGCAGCCGCCTTGGACAGTACCACCTGAGCTCTGGGGCCAACGTCCTGACTTTC. Its translation: CASSRLGQYHLSSGANVLTF.